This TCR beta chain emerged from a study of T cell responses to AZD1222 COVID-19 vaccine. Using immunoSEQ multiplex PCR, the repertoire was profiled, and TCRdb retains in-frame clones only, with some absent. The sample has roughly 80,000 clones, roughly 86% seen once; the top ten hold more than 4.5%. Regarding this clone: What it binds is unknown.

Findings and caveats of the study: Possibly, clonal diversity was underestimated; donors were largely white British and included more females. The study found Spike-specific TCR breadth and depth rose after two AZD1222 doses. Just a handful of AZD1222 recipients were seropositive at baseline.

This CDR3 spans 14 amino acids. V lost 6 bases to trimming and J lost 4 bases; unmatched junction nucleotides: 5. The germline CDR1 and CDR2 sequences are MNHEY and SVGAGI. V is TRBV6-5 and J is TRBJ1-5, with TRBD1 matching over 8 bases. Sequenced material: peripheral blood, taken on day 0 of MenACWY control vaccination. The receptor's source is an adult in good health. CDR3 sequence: CASSRQGLNQPQHF. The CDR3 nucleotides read TGTGCCAGCAGCAGACAGGGGCTTAATCAGCCCCAGCATTTT.